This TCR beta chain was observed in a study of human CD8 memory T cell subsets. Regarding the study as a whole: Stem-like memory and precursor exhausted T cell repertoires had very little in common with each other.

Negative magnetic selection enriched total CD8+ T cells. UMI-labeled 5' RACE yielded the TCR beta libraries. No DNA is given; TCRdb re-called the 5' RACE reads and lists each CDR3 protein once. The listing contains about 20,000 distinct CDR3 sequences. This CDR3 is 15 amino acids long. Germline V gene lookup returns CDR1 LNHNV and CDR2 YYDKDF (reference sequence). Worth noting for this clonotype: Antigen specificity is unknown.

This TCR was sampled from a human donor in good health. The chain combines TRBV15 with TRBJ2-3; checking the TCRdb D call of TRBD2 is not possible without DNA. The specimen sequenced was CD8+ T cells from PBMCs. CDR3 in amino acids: CATRAGRLSTDTQYF. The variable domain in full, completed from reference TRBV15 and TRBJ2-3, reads DAMVIQNPRYQVTQFGKPVTLSCSQTLNHNVMYWYQQKSSQAPKLLFHYYDKDFNNEADTPDNFQSRRPNTSFCFLDIRSPGLGDTAMYLCATRAGRLSTDTQYFGPGTRLTVL.